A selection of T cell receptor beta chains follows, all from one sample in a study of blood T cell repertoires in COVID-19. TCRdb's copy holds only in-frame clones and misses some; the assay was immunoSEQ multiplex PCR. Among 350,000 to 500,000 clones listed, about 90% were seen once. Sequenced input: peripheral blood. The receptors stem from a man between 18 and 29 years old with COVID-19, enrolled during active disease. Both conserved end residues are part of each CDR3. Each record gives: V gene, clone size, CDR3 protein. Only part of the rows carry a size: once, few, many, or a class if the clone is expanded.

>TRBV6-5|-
CASTYQGLSNTGELFF
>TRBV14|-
CASSQGTGSYNEQFF
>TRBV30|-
CAWRGAADTQYF
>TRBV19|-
CASSWTGGDTEAFF
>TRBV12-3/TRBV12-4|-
CASSPVLNTEAFF
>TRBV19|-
CASSYPQGQANYGYTF
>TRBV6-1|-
CASSEAIRTDF
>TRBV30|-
CAWGLNTIYF
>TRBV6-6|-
CAPGVGAGEQYF
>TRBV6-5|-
CASSLSAHNEQFF
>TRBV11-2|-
CASSKALVSGETQYF
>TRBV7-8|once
CASNGQKTSVNTGELFF
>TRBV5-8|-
CASSGRDRDNQPQHF
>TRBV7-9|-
CASSLAQTGGDGYTF